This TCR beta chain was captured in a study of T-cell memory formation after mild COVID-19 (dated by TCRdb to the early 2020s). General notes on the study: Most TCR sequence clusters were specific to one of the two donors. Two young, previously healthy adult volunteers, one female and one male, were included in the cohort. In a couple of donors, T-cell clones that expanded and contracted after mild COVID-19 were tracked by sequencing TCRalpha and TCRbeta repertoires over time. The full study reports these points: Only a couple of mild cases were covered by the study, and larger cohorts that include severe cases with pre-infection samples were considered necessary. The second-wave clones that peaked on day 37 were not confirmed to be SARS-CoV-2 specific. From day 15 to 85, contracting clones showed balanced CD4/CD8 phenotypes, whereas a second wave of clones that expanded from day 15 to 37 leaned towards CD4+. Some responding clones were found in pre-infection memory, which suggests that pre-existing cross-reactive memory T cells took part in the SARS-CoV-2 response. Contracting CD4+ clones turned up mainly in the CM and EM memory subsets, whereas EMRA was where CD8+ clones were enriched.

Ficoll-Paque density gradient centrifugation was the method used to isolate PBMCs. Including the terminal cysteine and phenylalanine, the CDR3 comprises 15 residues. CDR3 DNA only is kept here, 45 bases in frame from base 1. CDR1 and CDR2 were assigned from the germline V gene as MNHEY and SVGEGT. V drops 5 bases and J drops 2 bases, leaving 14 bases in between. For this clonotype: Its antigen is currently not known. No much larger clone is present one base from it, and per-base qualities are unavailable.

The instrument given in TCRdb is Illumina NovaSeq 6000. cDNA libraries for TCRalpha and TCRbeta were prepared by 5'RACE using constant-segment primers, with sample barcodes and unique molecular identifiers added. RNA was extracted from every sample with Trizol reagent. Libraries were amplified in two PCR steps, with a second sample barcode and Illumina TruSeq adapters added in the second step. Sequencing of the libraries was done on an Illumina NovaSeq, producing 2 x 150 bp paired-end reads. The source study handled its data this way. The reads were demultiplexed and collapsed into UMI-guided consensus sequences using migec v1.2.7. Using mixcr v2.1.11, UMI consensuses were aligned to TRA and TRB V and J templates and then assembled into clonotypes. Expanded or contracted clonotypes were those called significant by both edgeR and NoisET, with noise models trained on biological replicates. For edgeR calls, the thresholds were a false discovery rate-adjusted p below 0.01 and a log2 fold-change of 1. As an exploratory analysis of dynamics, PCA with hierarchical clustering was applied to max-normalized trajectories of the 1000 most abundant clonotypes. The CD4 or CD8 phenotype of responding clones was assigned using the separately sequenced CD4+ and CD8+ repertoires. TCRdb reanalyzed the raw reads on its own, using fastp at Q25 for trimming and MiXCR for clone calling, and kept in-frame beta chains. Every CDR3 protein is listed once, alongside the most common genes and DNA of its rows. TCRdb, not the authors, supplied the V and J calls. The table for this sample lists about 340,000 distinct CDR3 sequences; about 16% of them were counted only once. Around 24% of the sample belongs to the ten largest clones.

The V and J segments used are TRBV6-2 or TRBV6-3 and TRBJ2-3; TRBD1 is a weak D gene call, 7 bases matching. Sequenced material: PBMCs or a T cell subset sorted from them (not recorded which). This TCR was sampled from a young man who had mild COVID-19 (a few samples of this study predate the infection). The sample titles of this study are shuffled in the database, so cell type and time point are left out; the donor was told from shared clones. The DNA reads TGTGCCAGCAGTGGGCGGGGACAGCCCACAGATACGCAGTATTTT. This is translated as CASSGRGQPTDTQYF.